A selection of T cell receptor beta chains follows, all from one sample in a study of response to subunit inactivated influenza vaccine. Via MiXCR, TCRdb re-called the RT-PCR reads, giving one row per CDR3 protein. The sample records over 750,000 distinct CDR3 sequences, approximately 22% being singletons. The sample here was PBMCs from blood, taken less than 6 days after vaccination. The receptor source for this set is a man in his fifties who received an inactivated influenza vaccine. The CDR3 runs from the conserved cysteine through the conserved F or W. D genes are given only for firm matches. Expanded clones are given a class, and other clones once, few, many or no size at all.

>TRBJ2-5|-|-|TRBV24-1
TGTGCCACCAGTGATCCGGGACTCCTCCGAGAGACCCAGTACTTC
CATSDPGLLRETQYF
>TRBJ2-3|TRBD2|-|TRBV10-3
TGTGCCATCAGCGCACGACGGACTAGCGGAAGCACAGATACGCAGTATTTT
CAISARRTSGSTDTQYF
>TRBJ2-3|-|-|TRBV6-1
TGTGCCAGCAGCTCCGTAGCGGGCACAGATACGCAGTATTTT
CASSSVAGTDTQYF
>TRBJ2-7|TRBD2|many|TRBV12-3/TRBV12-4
TGTGCCAGCAGTACGGGACTAGCGGGAGGGCCGGGCGAGCAGTACTTC
CASSTGLAGGPGEQYF
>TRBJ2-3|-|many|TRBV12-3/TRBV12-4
TGTGCCTCCTCATCCGCCGATACGCAGTATTTT
CASSSADTQYF
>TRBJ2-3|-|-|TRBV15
TGTGCCACCAGCAGGTCTGGAGGGCAGCCCACAGATACGCAGTATTTT
CATSRSGGQPTDTQYF
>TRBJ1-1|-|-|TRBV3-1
TGTGCCAGCAGCTACGCAGGGAACACTGAAGCTTTCTTT
CASSYAGNTEAFF
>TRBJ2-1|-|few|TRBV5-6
TGTGCCAGCCCCCCTCCGGTGTCTGTTCATGAGCAGTTCTTC
CASPPPVSVHEQFF
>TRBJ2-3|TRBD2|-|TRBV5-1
TGCGCCAGCAGCATTAAGCGGGGGGTTGGCCCAGATACGCAGTATTTT
CASSIKRGVGPDTQYF
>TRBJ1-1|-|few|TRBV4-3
TGCGCCAGCAGCCAGCTCTTACAGGGTTGGGCTGAAGCTTTCTTT
CASSQLLQGWAEAFF
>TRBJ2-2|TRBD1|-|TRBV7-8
TGTGCCAGCAGCTTCAGGGCCCCTACTGGACAGGGACGGACCGGGGAGCTGTTTTTT
CASSFRAPTGQGRTGELFF
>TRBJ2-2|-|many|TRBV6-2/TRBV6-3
TGTGCCAGCAACGATAAGGGGAGCACCGGGGAGCTGTTTTTT
CASNDKGSTGELFF
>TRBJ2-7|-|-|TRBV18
TGTGCCAGCTCACCGCCGTCCGGGGATTTCGAGCAGTACTTC
CASSPPSGDFEQYF
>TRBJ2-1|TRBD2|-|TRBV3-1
TGTGCCAGCTACGGGGGGTACAATGAGCAGTTCTTC
CASYGGYNEQFF
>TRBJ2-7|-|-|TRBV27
TGTGCCAGCAGCCCGGGACTCGCCTACTACGAGCAGTACTTC
CASSPGLAYYEQYF
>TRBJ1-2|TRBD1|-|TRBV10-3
TGTGCCACACAAGCAGACAGGGGGGTTAACTATGGCTACACCTTC
CATQADRGVNYGYTF
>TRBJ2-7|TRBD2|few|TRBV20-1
TGCAGTGCTCCCGGGACTACATTCTACGAGCAGTACTTC
CSAPGTTFYEQYF
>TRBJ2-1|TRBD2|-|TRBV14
TGTGCCAGCAGCCAAGATGGGGGGGGGAATGAGCAGTTCTTC
CASSQDGGGNEQFF
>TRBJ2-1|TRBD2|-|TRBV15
TGTGCCACCAGCAGAGATCGACTAGCGGGGGGGAATGAGCAGTTCTTC
CATSRDRLAGGNEQFF
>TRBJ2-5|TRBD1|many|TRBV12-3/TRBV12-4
TGTGCCAGCAGTACAGGGGGTGAAGAGACCCAGTACTTC
CASSTGGEETQYF
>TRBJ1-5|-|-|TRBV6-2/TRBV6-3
TGTGCCAGCACCTCACGGGACACCATGATCCTCAATCAGCCCCAGCATTTT
CASTSRDTMILNQPQHF
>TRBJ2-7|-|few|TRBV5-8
TGTGCCAGCAGCTTCGAAGCCACGAGGCACGAGCAGTACTTC
CASSFEATRHEQYF
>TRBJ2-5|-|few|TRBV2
TGTGCCAGCAGCCTTGGACATCTGGCTTCTCAGTACTTC
CASSLGHLASQYF
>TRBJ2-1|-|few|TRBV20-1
TGCAGTGCTAGAGGGGCCGGGAATGAGCAGTTCTTC
CSARGAGNEQFF
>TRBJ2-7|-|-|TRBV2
TGTGCCAGCAGTGGAGGGGGAAAGTCGGGCGAGCAGTACTTC
CASSGGGKSGEQYF
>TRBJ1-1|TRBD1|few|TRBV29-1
TGCAGCGTGGGACAGATGAACACTGAAGCTTTCTTT
CSVGQMNTEAFF
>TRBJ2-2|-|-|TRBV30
TGTGCCTGGAATCCGGGACAATACACCGGGGAGCTGTTTTTT
CAWNPGQYTGELFF
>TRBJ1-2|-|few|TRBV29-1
TGCAGCGTTGCTCCGTCTAACTATGGCTACACCTTC
CSVAPSNYGYTF
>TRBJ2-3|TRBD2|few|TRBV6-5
TGTGCCAGCAGTTACTCTGGGGAGGGGAGCACAGATACGCAGTATTTT
CASSYSGEGSTDTQYF
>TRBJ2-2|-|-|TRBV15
TGTGCCACCAGCATCGGGGACTGGAACACCGGGGAGCTGTTTTTT
CATSIGDWNTGELFF
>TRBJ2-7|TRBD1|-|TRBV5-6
TGTGCCAGCAGCTGGGGACAGGCGCCTACCTACGAGCAGTACTTC
CASSWGQAPTYEQYF
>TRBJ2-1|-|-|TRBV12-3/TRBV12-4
TGTGCCAGCAGTCCGCGGGACAGCCGGACCAATGAGCAGTTCTTC
CASSPRDSRTNEQFF
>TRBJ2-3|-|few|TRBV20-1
TGCAGTGCTAGAGAACAGGGCACAGATACGCAGTATTTT
CSAREQGTDTQYF
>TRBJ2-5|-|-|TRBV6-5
TGTGCCAGCAGTTTATTGTCAGGGAGTCCCCAGTACTTC
CASSLLSGSPQYF
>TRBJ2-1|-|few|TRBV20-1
TGCAGTGCTAGAGTGACGCCGAGCTCCTACAATGAGCAGTTCTTC
CSARVTPSSYNEQFF
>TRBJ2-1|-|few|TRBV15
TGTGCCACCAGTAAGAGGGGCGGGCTCAACTACAATGAGCAGTTCTTC
CATSKRGGLNYNEQFF
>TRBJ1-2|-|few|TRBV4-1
TGCGCCAGCAGCCAAGATGCGGGGGGAGTAGGCTATGGCTACACCTTC
CASSQDAGGVGYGYTF
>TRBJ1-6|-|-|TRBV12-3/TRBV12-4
TGTGCCAGCAGTTTTCAGGATTCACCCCTCCACTTT
CASSFQDSPLHF
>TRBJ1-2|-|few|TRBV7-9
TGTGCCAGCAGCTTAGGGAGACAGGCGATCGGTGGCTACACCTTC
CASSLGRQAIGGYTF
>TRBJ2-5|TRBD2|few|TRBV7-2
TGTGCCAGCAGCTTCCGGGCTAGCGGGGGACTCAAAGAGACCCAGTACTTC
CASSFRASGGLKETQYF
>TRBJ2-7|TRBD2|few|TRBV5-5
TGTGCCAGCAGCTTGGCCCCCGGGACTACCTACGAGCAGTACTTC
CASSLAPGTTYEQYF
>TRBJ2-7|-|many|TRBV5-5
TGTGCCAGCAGCTTCGGGACACGAAACTACGAGCAGTACTTC
CASSFGTRNYEQYF
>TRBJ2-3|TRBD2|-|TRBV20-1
TGCAGTAAAACGGGACTAGGGCGCACAGATACGCAGTATTTT
CSKTGLGRTDTQYF
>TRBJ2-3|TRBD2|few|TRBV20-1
TGCAGTGCCACTCCTAGCGGGGGGTCCACAGATACGCAGTATTTT
CSATPSGGSTDTQYF
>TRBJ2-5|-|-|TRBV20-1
TGCAGTGCGCTGTGGGACGGGAAAGAGACCCAGTACTTC
CSALWDGKETQYF
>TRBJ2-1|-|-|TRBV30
TGTGCCTGGAGTACCATAAGACAGACCCGCTCCTACAATGAGCAGTTCTTC
CAWSTIRQTRSYNEQFF
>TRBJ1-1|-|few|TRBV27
TGTGCCAGCAAAAAGTTGGGAAGAACTGAAGCTTTCTTT
CASKKLGRTEAFF
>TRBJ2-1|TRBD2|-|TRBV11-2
TGTGCCAGCAGCTTAGGATTGCGAGCGGGGGGTAACAATGAGCAGTTCTTC
CASSLGLRAGGNNEQFF
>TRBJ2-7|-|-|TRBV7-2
TGTGCCAGCAGTGCCCAGGGACCCCATTACTACGAGCAGTACTTC
CASSAQGPHYYEQYF
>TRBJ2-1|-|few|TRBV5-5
TGTGCCAGCAGCTGGGGTGGCAGTAACAATGAGCAGTTCTTC
CASSWGGSNNEQFF
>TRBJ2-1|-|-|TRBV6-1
TGTGCCAGCAGCATGTGGGCCGGCGCCGGTTACAATGAGCAGTTCTTC
CASSMWAGAGYNEQFF
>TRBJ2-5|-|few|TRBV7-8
TGTGCCAGTAGATTACAGGCACAAGAGACCCAGTACTTC
CASRLQAQETQYF
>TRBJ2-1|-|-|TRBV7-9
TGTGCCAGCAGCTTAGTTGGGAACCCTTGGGGGCTCAATGAGCAGTTCTTC
CASSLVGNPWGLNEQFF
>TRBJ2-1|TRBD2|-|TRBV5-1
TGCGCCAGCACTACTAGCGGGGCCACCTACAATGAGCAGTTCTTC
CASTTSGATYNEQFF
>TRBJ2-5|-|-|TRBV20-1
TGCAGTGCTAGAGCCCCGTGGGGGGTTGTAGAGACCCAGTACTTC
CSARAPWGVVETQYF